The entry below describes one T cell receptor beta chain. The antigen is undetermined. Through Arm-PCR of CDR3 regions and iRepertoire HTBI primers, TCR beta libraries were built. In the authors' workflow: The identification of approximately 62 TRBV and roughly 14 TRBJ segments was made across samples. TCRdb re-called the multiplex PCR reads with MiXCR, one entry per CDR3 protein. The V and J calls, along with clone size, are taken from TCRdb and not from the paper's own processing. This sample has 600,000 to 850,000 distinct CDR3 sequences, with roughly 30% found just once. The time point denotes: persistent/refractory GD, antithyroid drugs over 5 years with positive TRAb. TCR sequences were obtained from RNA taken from PBMCs. The data belong to a study of regulatory T cells in long-lasting Graves disease. Study-wide context: The criterion for persistent Graves' disease was over 5 years of antithyroid drugs with positive TSH receptor antibodies.

General study results and limits: Persistent-disease Graves' patients showed less TCR diversity than new cases.

This CDR3 is 16 amino acids long. CDR1 is MNHEY, CDR2 SVGEGT, per germline. Trimming took 2 bases from V and 1 from J, leaving 12 bases between them. The starting material was peripheral blood mononuclear cells (PBMCs), obtained when the disease was refractory, from a patient treated with antithyroid drugs. The genes are TRBV6-2 or TRBV6-3 and TRBJ1-5, with D unclear. The TCR comes from a female donor with Graves disease. The CDR3 is CASSYTVGASNQPQHF. In nucleotides, the CDR3 is TGTGCCAGCAGTTACACGGTCGGCGCAAGCAATCAGCCCCAGCATTTT.